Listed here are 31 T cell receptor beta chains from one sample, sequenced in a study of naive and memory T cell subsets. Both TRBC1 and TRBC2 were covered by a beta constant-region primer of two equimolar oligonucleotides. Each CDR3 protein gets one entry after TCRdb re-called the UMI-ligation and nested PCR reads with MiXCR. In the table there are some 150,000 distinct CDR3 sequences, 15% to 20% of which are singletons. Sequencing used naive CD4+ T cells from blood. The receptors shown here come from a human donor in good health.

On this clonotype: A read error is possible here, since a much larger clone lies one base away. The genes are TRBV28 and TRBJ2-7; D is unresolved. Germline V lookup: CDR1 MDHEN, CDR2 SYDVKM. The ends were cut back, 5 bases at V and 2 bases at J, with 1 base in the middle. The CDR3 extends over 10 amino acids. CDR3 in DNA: TGTGCCAGCAGTACCTACGAGCAGTACTTC. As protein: CASSTYEQYF.

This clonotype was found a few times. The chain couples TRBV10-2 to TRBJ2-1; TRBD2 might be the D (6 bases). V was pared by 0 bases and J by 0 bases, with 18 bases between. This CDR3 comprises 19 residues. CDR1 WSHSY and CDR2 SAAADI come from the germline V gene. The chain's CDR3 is CASSESSFTRRDSYNEQFF. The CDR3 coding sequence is TGCGCCAGCAGTGAGTCGAGCTTTACGAGGAGGGACTCCTACAATGAGCAGTTCTTC.

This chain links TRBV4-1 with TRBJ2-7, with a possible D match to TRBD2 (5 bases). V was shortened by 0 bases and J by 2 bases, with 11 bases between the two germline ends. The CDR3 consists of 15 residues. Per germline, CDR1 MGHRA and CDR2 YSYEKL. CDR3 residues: CASSQELFGTYEQYF. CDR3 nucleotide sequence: TGCGCCAGCAGCCAAGAGTTATTCGGGACCTACGAGCAGTACTTC.

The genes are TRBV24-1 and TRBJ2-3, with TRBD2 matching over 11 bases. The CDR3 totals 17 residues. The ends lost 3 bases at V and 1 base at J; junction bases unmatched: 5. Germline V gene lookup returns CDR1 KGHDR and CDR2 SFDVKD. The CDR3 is CATSDTGLAGRTDTQYF. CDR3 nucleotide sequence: TGTGCCACCAGTGATACCGGACTAGCGGGTCGCACAGATACGCAGTATTTT.

CDR3 loop: CASSRIGETQYF. The CDR3 DNA sequence: TGTGCCAGCAGCCGTATCGGCGAGACCCAGTACTTC. This chain connects TRBV27 to TRBJ2-5; D is unclear. Per germline, CDR1 MNHEY and CDR2 SMNVEV (reference sequence). V was cut by 6 bases and J by 5 bases, with 10 bases left in between. CDR3 length equals 12 residues.

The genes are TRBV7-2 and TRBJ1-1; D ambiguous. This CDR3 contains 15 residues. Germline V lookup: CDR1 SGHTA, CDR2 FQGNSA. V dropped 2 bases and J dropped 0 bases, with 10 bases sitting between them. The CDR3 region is CASSLLPAMNTEAFF. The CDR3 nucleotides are TGTGCCAGCAGCTTACTCCCAGCGATGAACACTGAAGCTTTCTTT. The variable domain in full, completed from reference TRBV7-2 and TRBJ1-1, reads GAGVSQSPSNKVTEKGKDVELRCDPISGHTALYWYRQSLGQGLEFLIYFQGNSAPDKSGLPSDRFSAERTGGSVSTLTIQRTQQEDSAVYLCASSLLPAMNTEAFFGQGTRLTVV.

CDR3 region: CASSPRLERSSDTQYF. The CDR3 nucleotides read TGTGCCAGCTCACCACGTCTAGAACGGAGTTCAGATACGCAGTATTTT. The rearrangement uses TRBV18 and TRBJ2-3; D gene uncertain. Trimming cost V 1 base and J 4 bases, with 15 bases left between them. The CDR3 length is 16 residues. Germline V gene lookup returns CDR1 KGHSH and CDR2 LQKENI.

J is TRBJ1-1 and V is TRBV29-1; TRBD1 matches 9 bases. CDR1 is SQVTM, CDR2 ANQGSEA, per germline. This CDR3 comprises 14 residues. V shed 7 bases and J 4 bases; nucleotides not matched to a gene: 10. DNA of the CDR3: TGCAGCGCCCACAGGGGGCCCCCCCCCACTGAAGCTTTCTTT. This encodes CSAHRGPPPTEAFF. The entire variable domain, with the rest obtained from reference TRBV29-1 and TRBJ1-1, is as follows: SAVISQKPSRDICQRGTSLTIQCQVDSQVTMMFWYRQQPGQSLTLIATANQGSEATYESGFVIDKFPISRPNLTFSTLTVSNMSPEDSSIYLCSAHRGPPPTEAFFGQGTRLTVV.

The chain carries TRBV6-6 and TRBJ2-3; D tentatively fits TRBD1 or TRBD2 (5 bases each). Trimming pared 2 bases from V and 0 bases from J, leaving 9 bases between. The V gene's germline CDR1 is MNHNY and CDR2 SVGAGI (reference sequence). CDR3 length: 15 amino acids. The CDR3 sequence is CASSYGGPSTDTQYF. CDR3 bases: TGTGCCAGCAGTTACGGGGGACCTAGCACAGATACGCAGTATTTT.

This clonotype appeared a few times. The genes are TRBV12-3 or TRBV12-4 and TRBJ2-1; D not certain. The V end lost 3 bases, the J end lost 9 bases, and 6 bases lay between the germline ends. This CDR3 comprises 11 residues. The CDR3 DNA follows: TGTGCCAGCAGTTTCGGTTCTGAGCAGTTCTTC. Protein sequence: CASSFGSEQFF.

DNA of the CDR3: TGTGCCAGCAGCCAAGGGGGCCGGGGAACTGAAGCTTTCTTT. This translates into CASSQGGRGTEAFF. The rearrangement links TRBV11-2 to TRBJ1-1; TRBD1 agrees at 7 bases. The CDR3 sequence is 14 residues long. The germline V gene encodes CDR1 SGHAT and CDR2 FQNNGV. V trimming: 5 bases; J trimming: 5 bases; junction bases outside the gene matches: 8.

In DNA form, the CDR3 reads TGTGCCAGCAGCTTTGGTTACCTCTCCTACAATGAGCAGTTCTTC. Amino acid sequence: CASSFGYLSYNEQFF. The V gene is TRBV5-4, the J gene TRBJ2-1, with D unclear. CDR1 and CDR2 from the germline V gene are SGHNT and YYREEE (reference sequence). This CDR3 region has 15 residues. Trimming shortened V by 2 bases and J by 0 bases, and 9 bases separated the two germline ends. Full variable domain (missing parts from reference TRBV5-4 and TRBJ2-1): ETGVTQSPTHLIKTRGQQVTLRCSSQSGHNTVSWYQQALGQGPQFIFQYYREEENGRGNFPPRFSGLQFPNYSSELNVNALELDDSALYLCASSFGYLSYNEQFFGPGTRLTVL.

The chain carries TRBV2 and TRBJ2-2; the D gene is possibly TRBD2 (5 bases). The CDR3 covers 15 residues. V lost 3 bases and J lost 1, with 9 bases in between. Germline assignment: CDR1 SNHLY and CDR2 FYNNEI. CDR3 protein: CASSEFRGNTGELFF. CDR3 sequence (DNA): TGTGCCAGCAGTGAGTTCCGGGGGAACACCGGGGAGCTGTTTTTT. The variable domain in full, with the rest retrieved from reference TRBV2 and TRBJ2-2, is EPEVTQTPSHQVTQMGQEVILRCVPISNHLYFYWYRQILGQKVEFLVSFYNNEISEKSEIFDDQFSVERPDGSNFTLKIRSTKLEDSAMYFCASSEFRGNTGELFFGEGSRLTVL.

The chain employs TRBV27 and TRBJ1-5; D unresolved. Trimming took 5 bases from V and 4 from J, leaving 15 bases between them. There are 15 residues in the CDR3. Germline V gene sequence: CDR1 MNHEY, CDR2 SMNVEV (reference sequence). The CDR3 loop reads CASSPWRPFNQPQHF. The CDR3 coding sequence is TGTGCCAGCAGTCCGTGGCGGCCCTTTAATCAGCCCCAGCATTTT.

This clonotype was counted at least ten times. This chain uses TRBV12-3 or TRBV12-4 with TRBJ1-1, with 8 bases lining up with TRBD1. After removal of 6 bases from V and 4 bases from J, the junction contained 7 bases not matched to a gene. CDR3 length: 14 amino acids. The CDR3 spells CASSRDRGGTEAFF. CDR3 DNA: TGTGCCAGCAGCCGTGACAGGGGAGGCACTGAAGCTTTCTTT.

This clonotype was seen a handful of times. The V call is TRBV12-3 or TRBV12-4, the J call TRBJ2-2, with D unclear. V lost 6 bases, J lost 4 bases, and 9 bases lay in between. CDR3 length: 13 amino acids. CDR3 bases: TGTGCCAGCAGCCTGGAAATCACCGGGGAGCTGTTTTTT. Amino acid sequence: CASSLEITGELFF.

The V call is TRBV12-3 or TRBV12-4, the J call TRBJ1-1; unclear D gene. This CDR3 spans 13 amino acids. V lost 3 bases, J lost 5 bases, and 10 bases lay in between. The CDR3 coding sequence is TGTGCCAGCAGTTTGATGGTCAGGACTGAAGCTTTCTTT. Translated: CASSLMVRTEAFF.

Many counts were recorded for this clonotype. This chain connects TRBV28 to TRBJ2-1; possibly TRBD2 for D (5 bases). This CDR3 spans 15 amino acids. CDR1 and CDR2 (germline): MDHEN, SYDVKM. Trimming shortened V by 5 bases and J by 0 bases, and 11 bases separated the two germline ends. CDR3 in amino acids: CASSPRDSSYNEQFF. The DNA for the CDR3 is TGTGCCAGCAGTCCTCGGGATAGCTCCTACAATGAGCAGTTCTTC.

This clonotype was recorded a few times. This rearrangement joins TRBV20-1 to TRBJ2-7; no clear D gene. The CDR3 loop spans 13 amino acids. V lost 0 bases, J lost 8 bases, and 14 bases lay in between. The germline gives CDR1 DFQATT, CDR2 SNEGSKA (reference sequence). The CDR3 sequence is CSARDRRTSKQYF. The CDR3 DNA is TGCAGTGCTAGAGACAGACGGACGAGCAAGCAGTACTTC.

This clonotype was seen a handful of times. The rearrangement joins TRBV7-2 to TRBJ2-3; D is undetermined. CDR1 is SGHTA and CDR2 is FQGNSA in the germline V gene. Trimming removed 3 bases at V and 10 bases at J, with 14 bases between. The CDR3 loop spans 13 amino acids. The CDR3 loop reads CASSFQLDQAQYF. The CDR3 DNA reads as TGTGCCAGCAGCTTCCAATTAGACCAAGCGCAGTATTTT.

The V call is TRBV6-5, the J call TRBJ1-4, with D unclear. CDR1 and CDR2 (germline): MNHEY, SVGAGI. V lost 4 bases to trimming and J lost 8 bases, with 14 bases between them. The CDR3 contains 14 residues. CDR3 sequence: CASSSILQAEKLFF. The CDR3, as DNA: TGTGCCAGCAGTTCCATTTTGCAAGCGGAAAAACTGTTTTTT.

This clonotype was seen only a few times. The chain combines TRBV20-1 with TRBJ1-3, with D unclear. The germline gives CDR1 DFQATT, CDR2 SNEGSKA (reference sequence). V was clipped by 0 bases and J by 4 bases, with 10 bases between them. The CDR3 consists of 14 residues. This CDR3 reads CSARDLGSGNTIYF. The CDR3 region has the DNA TGCAGTGCTAGAGATCTGGGTTCCGGAAACACCATATATTTT.

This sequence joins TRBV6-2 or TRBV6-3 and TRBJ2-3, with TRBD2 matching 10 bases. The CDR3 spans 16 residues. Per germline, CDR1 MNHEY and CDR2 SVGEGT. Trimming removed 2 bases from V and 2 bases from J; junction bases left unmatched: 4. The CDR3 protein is CASSYGLAEITDTQYF. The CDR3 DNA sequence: TGTGCCAGCAGTTACGGACTAGCGGAAATCACAGATACGCAGTATTTT.

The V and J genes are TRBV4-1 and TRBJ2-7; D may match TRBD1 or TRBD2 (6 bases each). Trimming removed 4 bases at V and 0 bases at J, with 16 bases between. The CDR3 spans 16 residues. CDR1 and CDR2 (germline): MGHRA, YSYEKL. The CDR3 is CASSRLRGGSSYEQYF. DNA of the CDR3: TGCGCCAGCAGCCGTCTGAGAGGGGGGAGCTCCTACGAGCAGTACTTC.

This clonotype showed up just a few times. The DNA of the CDR3 is TGTGCCAGCAGCCAAGTAAGCAGGGGGCTAAACGAGCAGTACTTC. It specifies CASSQVSRGLNEQYF. The chain couples TRBV3-1 to TRBJ2-7, with 8 bases fitting TRBD1. CDR1 LGHDT and CDR2 YNNKEL come from the germline V gene (reference sequence). This CDR3 is built from 15 residues. Trimming cost V 1 base and J 5 bases; bases outside gene matches: 7.

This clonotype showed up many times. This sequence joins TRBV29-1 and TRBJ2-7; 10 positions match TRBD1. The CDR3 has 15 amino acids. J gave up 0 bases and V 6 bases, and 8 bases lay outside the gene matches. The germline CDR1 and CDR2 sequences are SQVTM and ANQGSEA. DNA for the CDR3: TGCAGCGTCAGTGGACAGGGGGTAAGCTCCTACGAGCAGTACTTC. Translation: CSVSGQGVSSYEQYF.

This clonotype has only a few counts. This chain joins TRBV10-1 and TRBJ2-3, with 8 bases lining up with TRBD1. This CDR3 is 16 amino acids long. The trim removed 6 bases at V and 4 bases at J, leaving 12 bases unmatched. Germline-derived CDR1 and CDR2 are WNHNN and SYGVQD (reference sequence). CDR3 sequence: CASSTAWVQGADTQYF. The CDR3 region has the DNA TGCGCCAGCAGCACAGCTTGGGTACAGGGGGCAGATACGCAGTATTTT.

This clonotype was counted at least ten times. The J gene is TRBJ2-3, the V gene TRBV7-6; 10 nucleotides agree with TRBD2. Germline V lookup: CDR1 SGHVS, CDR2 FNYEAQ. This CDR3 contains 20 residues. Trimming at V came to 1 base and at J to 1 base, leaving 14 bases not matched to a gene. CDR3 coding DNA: TGTGCCAGCAGCTTAGTGGGGGCCCGGACTAGCGGAAGGGGCACAGATACGCAGTATTTT. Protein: CASSLVGARTSGRGTDTQYF. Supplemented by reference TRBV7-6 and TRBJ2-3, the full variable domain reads GAGVSQSPRYKVTKRGQDVALRCDPISGHVSLYWYRQALGQGPEFLTYFNYEAQQDKSGLPNDRFSAERPEGSISTLTIQRTEQRDSAMYRCASSLVGARTSGRGTDTQYFGPGTRLTVL.

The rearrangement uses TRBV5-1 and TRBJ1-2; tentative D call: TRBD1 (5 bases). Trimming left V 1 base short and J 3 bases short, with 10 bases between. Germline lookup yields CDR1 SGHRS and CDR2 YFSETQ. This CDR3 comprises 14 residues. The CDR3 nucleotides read TGCGCCAGCAGCTTGCAAGGGGACGACTATGGCTACACCTTC. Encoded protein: CASSLQGDDYGYTF.

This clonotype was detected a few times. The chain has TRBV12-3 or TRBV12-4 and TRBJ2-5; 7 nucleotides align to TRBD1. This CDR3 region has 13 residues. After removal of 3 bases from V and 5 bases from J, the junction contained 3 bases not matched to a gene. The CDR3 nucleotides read TGTGCCAGCAGTTTCAGAGGGGGCGAGACCCAGTACTTC. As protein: CASSFRGGETQYF.

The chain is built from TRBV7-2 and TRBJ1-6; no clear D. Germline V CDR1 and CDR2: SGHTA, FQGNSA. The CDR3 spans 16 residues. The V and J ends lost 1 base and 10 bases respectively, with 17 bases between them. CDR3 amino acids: CASSLESVGLGSPLHF. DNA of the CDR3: TGTGCCAGCAGCTTAGAGTCGGTAGGGTTAGGCTCACCCCTCCACTTT. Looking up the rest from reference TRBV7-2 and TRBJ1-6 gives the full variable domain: GAGVSQSPSNKVTEKGKDVELRCDPISGHTALYWYRQSLGQGLEFLIYFQGNSAPDKSGLPSDRFSAERTGGSVSTLTIQRTQQEDSAVYLCASSLESVGLGSPLHFGNGTRLTVT.